This TCR beta chain was identified in a study of Ad26.COV2.S vaccination and SARS-CoV-2 variants. Turning to the study itself: Donor participated within the Ad26.COV2.S arm of the COV1001 trial. Study-level results: Breadth measured for non-spike TCRs was similar across vaccine and placebo recipients.

Assay: immunoSEQ multiplex PCR; the TCRdb copy retains only in-frame clones and omits some. Among over 400,000 clones listed, 80% to 95% were seen once. The sample holds a few counts of this clone. Antigen specificity is unknown. Germline values: CDR1 GTSNPN, CDR2 SVGIG (reference sequence). Trimming shortened V by 0 bases and J by 0 bases, and 8 bases separated the two germline ends. This CDR3 region has 14 residues. Treatment given: around 19 received Ad26.COV2.S at low or high dose, single or two shots; 5 received placebo; per-sample allocation not given. Sample collection was performed on day 63 after the first vaccine or placebo injection. In Boston, an adult donor aged 18-55 years took part. An Ad26 vector expressing Wuhan-strain SARS-CoV-2 spike served as the vaccine.

This TCR derives from a person between 18 and 59 years old who received the Ad26.COV2.S COVID-19 vaccine or a placebo. The chain has TRBV30 and TRBJ2-5, with TRBD1 as a possible D gene (5 bases). Sample: peripheral blood, taken in a trial of Ad26.COV2.S vaccine versus placebo. In nucleotides, the CDR3 is TGTGCCTGGAGTGTAGACAGAAACCAAGAGACCCAGTACTTC. Translated: CAWSVDRNQETQYF.